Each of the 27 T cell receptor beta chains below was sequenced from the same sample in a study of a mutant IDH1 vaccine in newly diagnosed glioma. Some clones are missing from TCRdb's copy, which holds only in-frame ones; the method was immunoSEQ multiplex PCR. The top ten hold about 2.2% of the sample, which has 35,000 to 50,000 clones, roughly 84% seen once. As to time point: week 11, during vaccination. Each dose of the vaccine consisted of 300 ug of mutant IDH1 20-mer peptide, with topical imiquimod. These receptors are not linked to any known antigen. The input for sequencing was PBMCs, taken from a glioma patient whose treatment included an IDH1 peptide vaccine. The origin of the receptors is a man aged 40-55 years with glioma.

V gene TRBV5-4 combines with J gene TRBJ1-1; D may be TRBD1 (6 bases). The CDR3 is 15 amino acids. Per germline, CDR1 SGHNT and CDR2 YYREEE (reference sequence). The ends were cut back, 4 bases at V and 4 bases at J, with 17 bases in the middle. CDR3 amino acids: CASSNPGTRGTEAFF. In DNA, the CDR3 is TGTGCCAGCAGCAATCCCGGGACCAGGGGCACTGAAGCTTTCTTT.

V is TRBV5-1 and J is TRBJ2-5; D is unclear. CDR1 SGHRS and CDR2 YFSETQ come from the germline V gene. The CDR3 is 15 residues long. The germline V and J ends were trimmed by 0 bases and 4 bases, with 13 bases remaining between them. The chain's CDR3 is CASSLDLVSPETQYF. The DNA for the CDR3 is TGCGCCAGCAGCTTGGATCTAGTTAGTCCAGAGACCCAGTACTTC.

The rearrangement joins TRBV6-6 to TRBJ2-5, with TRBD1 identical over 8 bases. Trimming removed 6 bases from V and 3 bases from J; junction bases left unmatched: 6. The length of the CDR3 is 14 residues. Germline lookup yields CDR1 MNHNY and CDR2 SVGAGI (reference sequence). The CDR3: CASSRPGQEETQYF. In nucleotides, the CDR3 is TGTGCCAGCAGCCGACCGGGACAGGAAGAGACCCAGTACTTC.

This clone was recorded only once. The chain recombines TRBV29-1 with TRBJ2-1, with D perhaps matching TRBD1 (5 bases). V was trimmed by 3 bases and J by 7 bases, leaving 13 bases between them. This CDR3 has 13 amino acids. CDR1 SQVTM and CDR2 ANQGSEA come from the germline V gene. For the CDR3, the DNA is TGCAGCGTTGACATCGCAGGGATAAATGAGCAGTTCTTC. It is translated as CSVDIAGINEQFF.

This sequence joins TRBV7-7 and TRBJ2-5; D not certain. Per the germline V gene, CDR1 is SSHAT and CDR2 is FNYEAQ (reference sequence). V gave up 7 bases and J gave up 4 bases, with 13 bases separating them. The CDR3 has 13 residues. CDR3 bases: TGTGCCAGCACTCCGAGCCAGAGAGAGACCCAGTACTTC. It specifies CASTPSQRETQYF.

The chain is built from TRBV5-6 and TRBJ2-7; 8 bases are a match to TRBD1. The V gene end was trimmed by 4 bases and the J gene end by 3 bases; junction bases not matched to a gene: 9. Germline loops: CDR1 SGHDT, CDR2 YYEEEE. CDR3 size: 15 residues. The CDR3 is CASSRAGGGGYEQYF. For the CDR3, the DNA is TGTGCCAGCAGCCGGGCAGGGGGCGGAGGCTACGAGCAGTACTTC.

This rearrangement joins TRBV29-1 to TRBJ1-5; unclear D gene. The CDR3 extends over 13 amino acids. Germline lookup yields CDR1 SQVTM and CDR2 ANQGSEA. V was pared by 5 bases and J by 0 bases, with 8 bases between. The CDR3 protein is CSVRRDSNQPQHF. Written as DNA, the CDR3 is TGCAGCGTTCGCCGAGATAGCAATCAGCCCCAGCATTTT.

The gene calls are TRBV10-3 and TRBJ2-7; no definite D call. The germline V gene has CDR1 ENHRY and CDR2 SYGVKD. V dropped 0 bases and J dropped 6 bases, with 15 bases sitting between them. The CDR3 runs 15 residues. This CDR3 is CAISESNTLGSEQYF. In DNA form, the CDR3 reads TGTGCCATCAGTGAGTCGAATACGCTGGGGTCCGAGCAGTACTTC.

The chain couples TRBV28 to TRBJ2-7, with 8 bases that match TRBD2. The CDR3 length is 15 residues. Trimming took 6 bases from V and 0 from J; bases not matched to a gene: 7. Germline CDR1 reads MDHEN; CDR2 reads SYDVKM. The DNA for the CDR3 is TGTGCCAGCAGGACGGGAGGGCTTCTCTCCTACGAGCAGTACTTC. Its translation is CASRTGGLLSYEQYF.

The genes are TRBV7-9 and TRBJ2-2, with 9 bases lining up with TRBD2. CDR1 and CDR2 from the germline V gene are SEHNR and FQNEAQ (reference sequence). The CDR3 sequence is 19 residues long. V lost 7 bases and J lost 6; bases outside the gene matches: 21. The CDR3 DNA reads TGTGCCAGCACCCAGGGACAGAGGCTTAGCGGGAGAGGCGCCGGGGAGCTGTTTTTT. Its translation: CASTQGQRLSGRGAGELFF.

The CDR3 protein is CASSPSGANTEAFF. As DNA, the CDR3 is TGTGCCAGCTCACCCTCGGGGGCGAACACTGAAGCTTTCTTT. This chain connects TRBV18 to TRBJ1-1, with D possibly TRBD1 on 6 matching bases. The CDR3 extends over 14 amino acids. Trimming pared 3 bases from V and 1 base from J, leaving 9 bases between. Germline V gene data show CDR1 as KGHSH and CDR2 as LQKENI.

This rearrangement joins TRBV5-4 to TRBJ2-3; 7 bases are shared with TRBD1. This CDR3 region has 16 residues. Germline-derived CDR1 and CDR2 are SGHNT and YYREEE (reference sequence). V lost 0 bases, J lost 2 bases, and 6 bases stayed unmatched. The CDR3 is CASSLGGQAFTDTQYF. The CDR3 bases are TGTGCCAGCAGCTTGGGCGGACAGGCATTCACAGATACGCAGTATTTT.

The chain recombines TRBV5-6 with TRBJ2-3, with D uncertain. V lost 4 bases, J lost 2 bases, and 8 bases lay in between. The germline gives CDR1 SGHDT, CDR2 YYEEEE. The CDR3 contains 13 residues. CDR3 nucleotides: TGTGCCAGCAGCCTACAACCCACAGATACGCAGTATTTT. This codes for CASSLQPTDTQYF.

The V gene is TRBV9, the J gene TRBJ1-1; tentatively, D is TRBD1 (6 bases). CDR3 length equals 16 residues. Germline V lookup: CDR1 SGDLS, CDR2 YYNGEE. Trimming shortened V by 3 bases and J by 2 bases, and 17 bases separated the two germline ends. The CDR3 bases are TGTGCCAGCAGCGGTTCTTGGGGGCGTCCTAACACTGAAGCTTTCTTT. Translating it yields CASSGSWGRPNTEAFF.

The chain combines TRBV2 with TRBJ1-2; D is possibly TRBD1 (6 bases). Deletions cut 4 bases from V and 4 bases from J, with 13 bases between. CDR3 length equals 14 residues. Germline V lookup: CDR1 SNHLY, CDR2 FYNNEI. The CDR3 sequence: CASSVWGPAYGYTF. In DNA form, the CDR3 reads TGTGCCAGCAGTGTATGGGGGCCCGCCTATGGCTACACCTTC.

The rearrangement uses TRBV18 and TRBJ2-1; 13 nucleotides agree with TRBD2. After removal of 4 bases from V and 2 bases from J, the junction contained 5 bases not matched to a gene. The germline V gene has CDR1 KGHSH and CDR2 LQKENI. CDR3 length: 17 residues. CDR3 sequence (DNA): TGTGCCAGCTCACTTCGGACTAGCGGGAGAACCTACAATGAGCAGTTCTTC. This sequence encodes CASSLRTSGRTYNEQFF.

CDR3 residues: CASSEAGVQGAYEQYF. For the CDR3, the DNA is TGTGCCAGCAGTGAAGCTGGGGTACAGGGCGCCTACGAGCAGTACTTC. This chain connects TRBV6-1 to TRBJ2-7; D is possibly TRBD1 (6 bases). V lost 0 bases and J lost 2, with 14 bases in between. CDR3 length: 16 amino acids. Per germline, CDR1 MNHNS and CDR2 SASEGT.

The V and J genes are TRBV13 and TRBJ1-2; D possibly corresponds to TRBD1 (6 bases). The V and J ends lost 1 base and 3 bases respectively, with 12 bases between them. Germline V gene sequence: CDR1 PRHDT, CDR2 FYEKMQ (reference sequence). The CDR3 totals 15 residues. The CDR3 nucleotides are TGTGCCAGCAGCTTAGTAGCAGGGGAGGACTATGGCTACACCTTC. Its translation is CASSLVAGEDYGYTF.

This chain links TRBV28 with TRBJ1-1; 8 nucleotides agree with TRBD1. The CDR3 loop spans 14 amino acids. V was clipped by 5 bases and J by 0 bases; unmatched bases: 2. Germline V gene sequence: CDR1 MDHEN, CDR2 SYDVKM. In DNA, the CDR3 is TGTGCCAGCAGTCGACAGGGGATGAACACTGAAGCTTTCTTT. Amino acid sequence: CASSRQGMNTEAFF.

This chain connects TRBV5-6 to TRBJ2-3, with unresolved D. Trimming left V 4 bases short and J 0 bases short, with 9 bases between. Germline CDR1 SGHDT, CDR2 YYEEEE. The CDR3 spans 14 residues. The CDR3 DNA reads TGTGCCAGCAGCCGAAAAACTAGCACAGATACGCAGTATTTT. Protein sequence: CASSRKTSTDTQYF.

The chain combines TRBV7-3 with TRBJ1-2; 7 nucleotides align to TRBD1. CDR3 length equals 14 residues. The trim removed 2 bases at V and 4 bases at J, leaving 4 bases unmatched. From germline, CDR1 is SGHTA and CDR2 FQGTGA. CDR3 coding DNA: TGTGCCAGCAGCTTACAGGGGGAAGGCTATGGCTACACCTTC. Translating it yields CASSLQGEGYGYTF. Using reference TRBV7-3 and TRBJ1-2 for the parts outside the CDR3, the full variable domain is GAGVSQTPSNKVTEKGKYVELRCDPISGHTALYWYRQSLGQGPEFLIYFQGTGAADDSGLPNDRFFAVRPEGSVSTLKIQRTERGDSAVYLCASSLQGEGYGYTFGSGTRLTVV.

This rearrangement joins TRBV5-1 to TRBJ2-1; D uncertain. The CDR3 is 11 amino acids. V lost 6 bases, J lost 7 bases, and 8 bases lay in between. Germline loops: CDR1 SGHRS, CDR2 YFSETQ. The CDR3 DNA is TGCGCCAGCACAGAGCAAAATGAGCAGTTCTTC. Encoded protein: CASTEQNEQFF.

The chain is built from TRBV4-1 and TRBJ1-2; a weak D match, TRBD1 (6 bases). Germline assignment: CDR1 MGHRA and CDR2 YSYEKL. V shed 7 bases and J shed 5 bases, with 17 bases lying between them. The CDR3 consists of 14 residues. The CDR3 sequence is CASTLKQGEYGYTF. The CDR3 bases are TGCGCCAGCACCCTAAAACAGGGCGAGTATGGCTACACCTTC.

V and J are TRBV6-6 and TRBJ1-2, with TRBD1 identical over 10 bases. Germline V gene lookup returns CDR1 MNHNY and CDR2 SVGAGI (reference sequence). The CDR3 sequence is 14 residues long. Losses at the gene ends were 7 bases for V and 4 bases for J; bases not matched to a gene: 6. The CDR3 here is CASTTDRGIYGYTF. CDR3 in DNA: TGTGCCAGCACTACGGACAGGGGGATCTATGGCTACACCTTC.

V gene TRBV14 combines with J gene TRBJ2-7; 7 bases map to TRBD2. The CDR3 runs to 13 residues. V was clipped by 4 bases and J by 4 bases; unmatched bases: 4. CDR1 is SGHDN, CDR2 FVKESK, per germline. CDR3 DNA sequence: TGTGCCAGCAGCCGCCTAGCGGTGTACGAGCAGTACTTC. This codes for CASSRLAVYEQYF.

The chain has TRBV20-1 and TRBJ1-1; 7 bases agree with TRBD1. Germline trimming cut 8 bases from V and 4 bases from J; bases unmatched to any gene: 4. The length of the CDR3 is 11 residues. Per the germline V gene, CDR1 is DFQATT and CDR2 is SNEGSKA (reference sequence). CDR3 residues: CSRGHGTEAFF. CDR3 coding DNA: TGCAGTAGGGGGCACGGCACTGAAGCTTTCTTT.

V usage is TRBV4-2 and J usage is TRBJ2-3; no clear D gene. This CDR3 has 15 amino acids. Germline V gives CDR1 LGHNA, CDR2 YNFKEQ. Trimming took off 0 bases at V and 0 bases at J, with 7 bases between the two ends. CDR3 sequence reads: CASSQDTASTDTQYF. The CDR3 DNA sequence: TGTGCCAGCAGCCAAGACACAGCAAGCACAGATACGCAGTATTTT.